This TCR beta chain was profiled in a study of response to subunit inactivated influenza vaccine. TCRdb passed the RT-PCR reads through MiXCR, listing each CDR3 protein once. The sample holds about 240,000 distinct CDR3 sequences; over 9% are singletons and the top ten take over 6.5%. The germline V gene has CDR1 SGDLS and CDR2 YYNGEE. CDR3 length: 16 residues. Between the trimmed V and J ends, which lost 1 base and 0 bases, there was a span of 12 bases. Points from the study as a whole: Authors suggested each seasonal influenza vaccination recruits few new T cells.

A note on this clonotype: Its specificity is not known.

This TCR came from a man aged 45-65 years who received an inactivated influenza vaccine. The sequenced sample was non-naive T cells sorted from PBMCs, obtained around 14 days before vaccination. The chain recombines TRBV9 with TRBJ2-3, with D perhaps matching TRBD2 (6 bases). The CDR3 spells CASSVSAGHSTDTQYF. The CDR3 nucleotides read TGTGCCAGCAGCGTAAGCGCGGGGCATAGCACAGATACGCAGTATTTT.